Below, 22 T cell receptor beta chains from the same sample are listed, as sequenced in a study of radiotherapy plus CTLA-4 blockade in lung cancer. The data were produced by immunoSEQ multiplex PCR, yet TCRdb's version contains in-frame clones alone and is incomplete. The table shows about 49,000 clones, with 70% to 90% occurring only once. The starting material was peripheral blood, obtained from a patient treated with radiotherapy plus ipilimumab. Receptors originate from a human donor with non-small cell lung cancer whose response to radiotherapy plus ipilimumab could not be evaluated.

This clone was observed a handful of times. The V call is TRBV28, the J call TRBJ1-2, with D perhaps matching TRBD1 (6 bases). V was trimmed by 3 bases and J by 8 bases, leaving 22 bases between them. CDR1 is MDHEN and CDR2 is SYDVKM in the germline V gene. The CDR3 is made up of 16 amino acids. The CDR3, as DNA: TGTGCCAGCAGTTTCTATACCATACGGAGGGGGGGAGGCTACACCTTC. This encodes CASSFYTIRRGGGYTF.

Only one count was recorded for this clone. The rearrangement uses TRBV6-5 and TRBJ1-1; D may be TRBD1 (5 bases). The V gene's germline CDR1 is MNHEY and CDR2 SVGAGI. Deletions cut 5 bases from V and 8 bases from J, with 18 bases between. The CDR3 is made up of 14 amino acids. The CDR3 region has the DNA TGTGCCAGCAGTGAAATCGGGGGAGGATCCGAAGCTTTCTTT. Translated: CASSEIGGGSEAFF.

The chain has TRBV15 and TRBJ1-5; D ambiguous. Germline-derived CDR1 and CDR2 are LNHNV and YYDKDF (reference sequence). The germline V and J ends were trimmed by 1 base and 2 bases, with 3 bases remaining between them. The CDR3 is made up of 13 amino acids. The CDR3 here is CATSRGGNQPQHF. The CDR3 DNA sequence: TGTGCCACCAGCAGAGGCGGCAATCAGCCCCAGCATTTT.

The genes are TRBV19 and TRBJ1-5, with D tentatively TRBD1 (5 bases). CDR1 is LNHDA and CDR2 is SQIVND in the germline V gene (reference sequence). V lost 4 bases and J lost 2, with 15 bases in between. This CDR3 has 16 residues. CDR3 residues: CASSKGEQWGNQPQHF. The DNA of the CDR3 is TGTGCCAGTAGTAAAGGGGAACAGTGGGGCAATCAGCCCCAGCATTTT.

The gene calls are TRBV5-6 and TRBJ2-5, with D perhaps matching TRBD1 (5 bases). The V gene's germline CDR1 is SGHDT and CDR2 YYEEEE. CDR3 length: 13 residues. The V and J ends lost 4 bases and 2 bases respectively, with 9 bases between them. The chain's CDR3 is CASSRDSQETQYF. The CDR3 DNA reads TGTGCCAGCAGCCGTGACAGTCAAGAGACCCAGTACTTC.

The chain uses TRBV5-1 and TRBJ2-1, with a weak D call TRBD2 (5 bases). V lost 4 bases and J 2 bases, leaving 16 bases between the germline ends. Germline V gene lookup returns CDR1 SGHRS and CDR2 YFSETQ. The CDR3 runs 16 residues. The CDR3 sequence: CASSLKRSETYNEQFF. CDR3 nucleotides: TGCGCCAGCAGCCTGAAGCGGAGCGAAACCTACAATGAGCAGTTCTTC.

This clone was picked up one time. The genes are TRBV7-9 and TRBJ1-3; 7 bases are shared with TRBD1. CDR1 SEHNR and CDR2 FQNEAQ come from the germline V gene (reference sequence). V lost 3 bases to trimming and J lost 2 bases; unmatched junction nucleotides: 7. The CDR3 contains 16 residues. This CDR3 is CASSFAQTGTGNTIYF. CDR3 nucleotide sequence: TGTGCCAGCAGCTTCGCACAGACAGGGACTGGAAACACCATATATTTT.

This clone came up once. V usage is TRBV28 and J usage is TRBJ2-7, with 13 bases identical to TRBD2. The V segment lost 5 bases and the J segment 5 bases; nucleotides outside the gene matches: 6. Germline V CDR1 and CDR2: MDHEN, SYDVKM. The CDR3 is 15 residues long. In DNA, the CDR3 is TGTGCCAGCAGTCTCTGGACTAGCGGGAGCAACGAGCAGTACTTC. It specifies CASSLWTSGSNEQYF.

V gene TRBV4-3 combines with J gene TRBJ1-6; D may be TRBD1 (5 bases). Trimming took off 4 bases at V and 6 bases at J, with 10 bases between the two ends. The CDR3 is 14 amino acids. CDR1 and CDR2 from the germline V gene are LGHNA and YSLEER. The CDR3 bases are TGCGCCAGCAGCCTCCAGGGTTCTAATTCACCCCTCCACTTT. This codes for CASSLQGSNSPLHF.

The V and J genes are TRBV7-2 and TRBJ1-1, with D uncertain. CDR3 length: 13 residues. Germline V gene data show CDR1 as SGHTA and CDR2 as FQGNSA. V lost 4 bases to trimming and J lost 6 bases, with 12 bases between them. The DNA for the CDR3 is TGTGCCAGCAGCTCGTCGGGGATCGCTGAAGCTTTCTTT. It translates to CASSSSGIAEAFF.

The genes are TRBV9 and TRBJ2-2; 10 nucleotides match TRBD2. The germline CDR1 and CDR2 sequences are SGDLS and YYNGEE. With V trimmed by 3 bases and J by 3 bases, 2 bases remained unmatched. The CDR3 consists of 15 residues. This chain's CDR3 is CASSERGGDTGELFF. CDR3 DNA: TGTGCCAGCAGCGAGCGGGGGGGCGACACCGGGGAGCTGTTTTTT.

The genes are TRBV11-2 and TRBJ2-7; 7 positions agree with TRBD2. V was pared by 2 bases and J by 6 bases, with 4 bases of the junction left unmatched. The CDR3 is made up of 13 amino acids. Germline V gives CDR1 SGHAT, CDR2 FQNNGV. CDR3 loop: CASSLFGGGEQYF. CDR3 DNA sequence: TGTGCCAGCAGCTTATTTGGGGGGGGCGAGCAGTACTTC.

V usage is TRBV18 and J usage is TRBJ2-7; 7 bases fit TRBD2. Germline V CDR1 and CDR2: KGHSH, LQKENI. V lost 0 bases and J lost 1; bases outside the gene matches: 6. The CDR3 length is 16 residues. This CDR3 reads CASSPPGGRASYEQYF. The CDR3 DNA reads as TGTGCCAGCTCACCACCGGGGGGGAGGGCGTCCTACGAGCAGTACTTC. Drawing the rest from reference TRBV18 and TRBJ2-7, the complete variable domain is NAGVMQNPRHLVRRRGQEARLRCSPMKGHSHVYWYRQLPEEGLKFMVYLQKENIIDESGMPKERFSAEFPKEGPSILRIQQVVRGDSAAYFCASSPPGGRASYEQYFGPGTRLTVT.

This chain connects TRBV28 to TRBJ2-1; D is ambiguous. The CDR3 has 15 residues. Germline lookup yields CDR1 MDHEN and CDR2 SYDVKM. V lost 6 bases to trimming and J lost 0 bases, with 12 bases between them. The CDR3 nucleotides read TGTGCCAGCAGGTCGACTGTGAGCTCCTACAATGAGCAGTTCTTC. Residues: CASRSTVSSYNEQFF.

This clone was observed once. V usage is TRBV6-6 and J usage is TRBJ1-4; a possible D gene is TRBD1 (6 bases). Trimming left V 8 bases short and J 1 base short, with 14 bases between. The V gene's germline CDR1 is MNHNY and CDR2 SVGAGI (reference sequence). This CDR3 has 15 amino acids. This CDR3 is CASQRTDGTNEKLFF. The DNA for the CDR3 is TGTGCCAGCCAAAGGACAGACGGAACTAATGAAAAACTGTTTTTT.

This rearrangement joins TRBV11-2 to TRBJ2-3; tentative D call: TRBD2 (5 bases). The germline V gene has CDR1 SGHAT and CDR2 FQNNGV. CDR3 size: 14 residues. V was pared by 0 bases and J by 3 bases, with 7 bases between. For the CDR3, the DNA is TGTGCCAGCAGCTTAGATCGAGGGACAGATACGCAGTATTTT. Translating it yields CASSLDRGTDTQYF.

The chain links TRBV19 to TRBJ2-7, with 8 bases that match TRBD1. This CDR3 contains 15 residues. Germline CDR1 LNHDA, CDR2 SQIVND (reference sequence). The V segment lost 8 bases and the J segment 1 base; nucleotides outside the gene matches: 10. CDR3 region: CASAEVGQASYEQYF. CDR3 nucleotides: TGTGCCAGTGCTGAGGTGGGACAGGCGTCCTACGAGCAGTACTTC.

The chain recombines TRBV19 with TRBJ1-2; D is unresolved. Trimming took 4 bases from V and 0 from J, leaving 6 bases between them. CDR3 length: 13 residues. CDR1 and CDR2 from the germline V gene are LNHDA and SQIVND (reference sequence). CDR3 DNA: TGTGCCAGTAGTACATCAGCTAACTATGGCTACACCTTC. Amino acids: CASSTSANYGYTF.

The table lists this clone with a count of one. The genes are TRBV7-2 and TRBJ1-4, with D possibly TRBD1 on 5 matching bases. The ends were cut back, 5 bases at V and 4 bases at J, with 11 bases in the middle. The CDR3 sequence is 14 residues long. Germline CDR1 is SGHTA and CDR2 is FQGNSA. The CDR3 region is CASSTGTYNEKLFF. CDR3 nucleotide sequence: TGTGCCAGCAGCACCGGGACTTATAATGAAAAACTGTTTTTT.

The chain combines TRBV2 with TRBJ2-5; D gene ambiguous. This CDR3 region has 11 residues. Trimming took 6 bases from V and 1 from J, leaving 3 bases between them. Germline loops: CDR1 SNHLY, CDR2 FYNNEI. In DNA, the CDR3 is TGTGCCAGCAGGGCCCAAGAGACCCAGTACTTC. This encodes CASRAQETQYF.

This clone was found a few times. A read error may produce the germline difference seen at one junction end. CDR3 loop: CASSLAGHNEQFF. Written as DNA, the CDR3 is TGTGCCAGCAGCCTAGCGGGGCACAATGAGCAGTTCTTC. The chain couples TRBV7-7 to TRBJ2-1, with 9 bases fitting TRBD2. The CDR3 is made up of 13 amino acids. CDR1 and CDR2 from the germline V gene are SSHAT and FNYEAQ (reference sequence).

This rearrangement joins TRBV7-2 to TRBJ2-1; tentative D call: TRBD2 (6 bases). Germline V gene sequence: CDR1 SGHTA, CDR2 FQGNSA. Trimming took off 5 bases at V and 4 bases at J, with 9 bases between the two ends. The CDR3 totals 13 residues. CDR3: CASSRGLYNEQFF. The CDR3 DNA is TGTGCCAGCAGCCGTGGACTATACAATGAGCAGTTCTTC.